These T cell receptor beta chains were read from a single sample in a study of OX40 agonist ivuxolimab in advanced cancers. Sequencing was performed with immunoSEQ multiplex PCR; in TCRdb, only in-frame clones are kept and a portion is missing. Found here are almost 90,000 clones, roughly 93% of them singletons; the top ten hold about 0.76%. Sample: CD4+ or CD8+ T cells sorted from blood, taken in a trial of the OX40 agonist ivuxolimab. The receptor source for this set is an adult with an advanced solid tumor such as melanoma, head and neck, liver or kidney cancer. The CDR3 runs from the conserved cysteine through the conserved F or W. Each record gives: clone size, V gene, D gene, J gene, CDR3 length, CDR3 DNA, CDR3 protein. D genes are given only for firm matches. Some rows have no size entry. The others give once, few or many, or a class for an expanded clone.

clone_size: -
v_call: TRBV6-5
d_call: -
j_call: TRBJ1-5
cdr3_length: 14
cdr3_nt: TGTGCCAGCAGGGGTACAGGGATCCATCAGCCCCAGCATTTT
cdr3_aa: CASRGTGIHQPQHF

clone_size: -
v_call: TRBV28
d_call: TRBD2
j_call: TRBJ2-7
cdr3_length: 16
cdr3_nt: TGTGCCAGCAGGAGTTGGGAGGCGGGAGGGGCCTACGAGCAGTACTTC
cdr3_aa: CASRSWEAGGAYEQYF

clone_size: -
v_call: TRBV7-9
d_call: -
j_call: TRBJ1-1
cdr3_length: 11
cdr3_nt: TGTGCCAGCAGCTTAGTAACTGAAGCTTTCTTT
cdr3_aa: CASSLVTEAFF

clone_size: few
v_call: TRBV27
d_call: TRBD1
j_call: TRBJ1-1
cdr3_length: 17
cdr3_nt: TGTGCCAGCAGCCCCTCCGGGACAGGGGCTTTTAACACTGAAGCTTTCTTT
cdr3_aa: CASSPSGTGAFNTEAFF

clone_size: -
v_call: TRBV4-3
d_call: TRBD2
j_call: TRBJ2-7
cdr3_length: 15
cdr3_nt: TGCGCCAGCAGCCTTCGGACTAGCGGGGCCTACGAGCAGTACTTC
cdr3_aa: CASSLRTSGAYEQYF

clone_size: -
v_call: TRBV4-2
d_call: TRBD2
j_call: TRBJ2-2
cdr3_length: 16
cdr3_nt: TGTGCCAGCAATCCCGTCGCTAGCGGGGGGGTCGGGGAGCTGTTTTTT
cdr3_aa: CASNPVASGGVGELFF

clone_size: -
v_call: TRBV5-1
d_call: TRBD2
j_call: TRBJ2-1
cdr3_length: 13
cdr3_nt: TGCGCCAGCAGCATAGGACTAGCGGGAGTTCTGTTCTTC
cdr3_aa: CASSIGLAGVLFF

clone_size: -
v_call: TRBV7-7
d_call: -
j_call: TRBJ2-7
cdr3_length: 15
cdr3_nt: TGTGCCAGCAGCTTAGGGACAGAGAGCTCCTACGAGCAGTACTTC
cdr3_aa: CASSLGTESSYEQYF

clone_size: -
v_call: TRBV7-6
d_call: TRBD2
j_call: TRBJ2-7
cdr3_length: 18
cdr3_nt: TGTGCCAGCAGCCCCCAGTCGGTGCGAGCGGGGGGCCGTTGGGAGCAGTACTTC
cdr3_aa: CASSPQSVRAGGRWEQYF

clone_size: -
v_call: TRBV7-2
d_call: TRBD1
j_call: TRBJ2-7
cdr3_length: 16
cdr3_nt: TGTGCCAGCAGCCCAACTGGGACAGGGAACTCCTACGAGCAGTACTTC
cdr3_aa: CASSPTGTGNSYEQYF

clone_size: -
v_call: TRBV27
d_call: TRBD1
j_call: TRBJ1-2
cdr3_length: 15
cdr3_nt: TGTGCCAGCAGTCCGGCCGCGGGACAGGGCTATGTCTACACCTTC
cdr3_aa: CASSPAAGQGYVYTF

clone_size: -
v_call: TRBV1
d_call: -
j_call: TRBJ1-5
cdr3_length: 18
cdr3_nt: TGCACCAGCAGCCGAGGAAGTAACCCCTCTCTGCCTTCTACCGAGGGGCATTTT
cdr3_aa: CTSSRGSNPSLPSTEGHF

clone_size: -
v_call: TRBV29-1
d_call: TRBD2
j_call: TRBJ2-1
cdr3_length: 18
cdr3_nt: TGCAGCGTAGGACGGCTTTGGAGTAGCGGGAGGGGAGGCAATGAGCAGTTCTTC
cdr3_aa: CSVGRLWSSGRGGNEQFF

clone_size: -
v_call: TRBV4-3
d_call: -
j_call: TRBJ1-2
cdr3_length: 13
cdr3_nt: TGCGCCAGCAGCCAAGACGGAGACAGCCTTTACACCTTC
cdr3_aa: CASSQDGDSLYTF

clone_size: -
v_call: TRBV7-8
d_call: -
j_call: TRBJ2-1
cdr3_length: 15
cdr3_nt: TGTGCCAGCAGTACTACGGGACCACAATCCAATGAGCAGTTCTTC
cdr3_aa: CASSTTGPQSNEQFF

clone_size: -
v_call: TRBV2
d_call: TRBD1
j_call: TRBJ2-7
cdr3_length: 14
cdr3_nt: TGTGCCAGCATTCCGGGACAGTTCTCCTACGAGCAGTACTTC
cdr3_aa: CASIPGQFSYEQYF

clone_size: -
v_call: TRBV7-6
d_call: TRBD2
j_call: TRBJ2-7
cdr3_length: 14
cdr3_nt: TGTGCCCGTCCCCCGGCTAGCGGATTTTACGAGCAGTACTTC
cdr3_aa: CARPPASGFYEQYF

clone_size: -
v_call: TRBV4-3
d_call: TRBD2
j_call: TRBJ2-7
cdr3_length: 18
cdr3_nt: TGCGCCAGCAGCCAAGATGTAGGGAGCAGCGGGAGGGCCTACGAGCAGTACTTC
cdr3_aa: CASSQDVGSSGRAYEQYF

clone_size: -
v_call: TRBV19
d_call: TRBD2
j_call: TRBJ2-3
cdr3_length: 16
cdr3_nt: TGTGCCAGTAGTATAGGTTCTAGCGGGAGGGCAGATACGCAGTATTTT
cdr3_aa: CASSIGSSGRADTQYF